This record looks at one T cell receptor (beta chain) sequence and its context. Which antigen it targets is not known. Mismatch with germline at one junction end may stem from a read error. The sample is drawn from a study of cytomegalovirus exposure and HLA in healthy donors (TCRdb year 2017). About the full investigation: In an earlier analysis of several hundred of the donors, 276 Gb of sequence data and 95 million to 130 million unique TCR beta sequences from 180 million or so T cells were reported. The number of typed donors differed by locus: 629-630 for A, B, C, DRB1 and DQB1; 500 to 550 for DQA1; approximately 600 for DPA1; and some 430 for DPB1. The aim of the study was to test whether cataloging public T cell receptors could identify signatures of past pathogen exposure. The study used immunosequencing to profile the T cell repertoires of around 600 subjects and linked those repertoires to cytomegalovirus serostatus. To predict cytomegalovirus infection status, the study brought together high-throughput TCR immunosequencing, statistical association of individual TCRs with disease status, and machine learning. In addition to the first cohort of 666 subjects, a separate validation cohort of approximately 120 different subjects was used. All discovery cohort repertoires had been generated using a single sequencing platform. Rather than drawing on any new phenotypic data, the later analysis identified candidate immune exposures from TCR beta sequences and the way those sequences occurred across donors. Alongside the repertoire data, information on donor age, sex, ethnicity and CMV serostatus was compiled. An early release that covered some 630 HLA-typed donors contained approximately 300 gigabases of sequencing data and tens of millions of unique TCR sequences. In a later analysis, previously published TCR beta repertoires from 500 to 750 donors were re-analyzed and high-resolution HLA genotyping was added so that TCR occurrence patterns could be studied. Four or five DR-DQ haplotypes were handled as single units for association and clustering because linkage in the cohort was strong. HLA typing included class I and class II loci at four-digit resolution. Among 398 genotyped donors of the cohort, an average of approximately 250,000 unique TCR beta nucleotide sequences were sequenced per donor, around a sixth of them non-productive. In a later genetic analysis, genome-wide SNP genotypes for about 65% of the roughly 670 donors were used, and that subset was treated as a discovery cohort. An earlier analysis of approximately 580 of the donors used high-throughput TCR beta sequencing to judge whether each TCR beta V gene segment behaved as functional or pseudogenic. Of the 300 to 450 genotyped donors, 75% to 85% were placed in the genetic ancestry cluster associated with self-reported Caucasian donors.

The cohort was made up of approximately 670 healthy bone marrow donors. At the time of sampling, all cohort members were nominally healthy, though unrecorded immune exposures were likely present. The donor was CMV seropositive and was included in the group of about 290 seropositive cohort members. Every donor gave a peripheral blood sample, and the peripheral blood mononuclear cells from that sample were used for TCR beta sequencing. The Qiagen DNeasy Blood Extraction Kit was used to extract genomic DNA from the blood cell samples. The investigation overall reported the following: While some public TCRs were present in many individuals, most TCR sequences turned up only very rarely across donors. Over 15 rarely observed V segments, including chromosome 9 orphons, were excluded from the earlier analysis of approximately 500 of the donors because counts were too low. According to a later analysis, TCR association rates differed among HLA loci, with DRB1 alleles showing the most associated TCRs and HLA-C alleles showing the fewest. Cytomegalovirus status was reported to be diagnosed by the classifier with high specificity and sensitivity in both the original and validation cohorts. Compared with equally common non-associated chains, HLA-associated TCR beta chains in a later analysis were more clonally expanded and had lower generation probabilities. The only immune exposure information available for the cohort was CMV serostatus. At a false discovery rate of 0.05, a later analysis linked under 20,000 TCR beta sequences to specific HLA alleles. A group of highly shared sequence variants was considered likely to be a technical artifact of the sequencing pipeline. An association between a missense DCLRE1C variant and V-gene and J-gene trimming of TCR beta chains was found in a later genetic analysis and replicated in an independent cohort. An earlier analysis of approximately 600 of the donors showed that most TCR beta V segments appeared in productive rearrangements either about 90% or about 30% of the time, which broadly matched IMGT annotations. This cohort had only TCR beta chains sequenced, and the lack of alpha or paired-chain data limited which features could be detected. When HLA alleles, especially DR and DQ, strongly co-occurred, attributing TCR associations to individual alleles was difficult. A few of the identified cytomegalovirus-associated TCR beta chains were confirmed in vitro to be specific for cytomegalovirus antigens. Compared with the roughly 670-donor mean, donors in an Asian-associated ancestry cluster had fewer N-insertions in productive TCRs, according to a later genetic analysis. A further reported finding was that TCR beta sequences accurately predicted the HLA-A and HLA-B alleles for most subjects in the first cohort. Roughly uniform sequencing depth across donors was assumed in presence/absence analyses, although this assumption may not hold. Correlated functional status among segregating V segments might reflect linkage disequilibrium, but an unknown experimental factor could not be ruled out. Because some donors lacked HLA typing at each locus, the association tests relied only on the typed subset. A total of 150 to 200 TCR beta chains were listed by the study as associated with cytomegalovirus. The authors suggested that the approach could potentially be extended to other disease states and immunological phenotypes. A later analysis found that most CMV-associated TCR beta chains appeared HLA-restricted, with HLA associations seemingly driven largely by CMV exposure. A later analysis reported that several top co-occurrence clusters appeared linked to parvovirus B19, influenza, CMV and Epstein-Barr virus.

The library was produced with the immunoSEQ multiplex PCR assay. For the multiplex PCR, a mixture combining 60 forward primers for TCR Vbeta segments and 13 reverse primers for TCR Jbeta segments was used. The CDR3 region of rearranged TCR beta genes was amplified from genomic DNA by a multiplex PCR assay. The amplified TCR beta libraries were sequenced on the Illumina HiSeq System as 87-base-pair reads. Per the original workflow: A later analysis counted approximately 84 million unique TCR beta chains across the 550 to 750 repertoires, and around 12 million of these chains were shared by at least two donors. Raw reads were error-corrected and collapsed into unique sequences with a nearest-neighbor algorithm that merged closely related sequences to remove PCR and sequencing errors. V, D and J gene segments were assigned by aligning CDR3 sequences to IMGT reference sequences. For a sequence to be retained, a match of at least six nucleotides to both a V gene segment and a J gene segment was required. A rearrangement counted as productive if the CDR3 had no stop codons and remained in frame with V and J, and every other rearrangement counted as non-productive. Following IMGT convention, CDR3 was defined as the stretch from the second conserved V-encoded cysteine up to the conserved J-encoded phenylalanine. In an earlier analysis of more than 550 of the donors, sequences lacking an unambiguous match to a single V gene segment were excluded. An earlier analysis of 500 to 600 of the donors classified V segments as functional when productive rearrangements were above 56.7% and as segregating when the standard deviation between donors was above 5%. A statistical classification framework was developed to diagnose cytomegalovirus status using the catalog of TCR beta chain sequences. A later analysis assigned V and J genes by comparing TCR nucleotide sequences with IMGT/GENE-DB human TR gene sequences. The TCRdist pipeline was used in a later analysis to assign CDR3 sequences and most-parsimonious VDJ recombination scenarios. In a later analysis, each TCR beta chain was defined by its CDR3 amino acid sequence together with its V-gene family, and reads without a unique V-gene family were excluded. In a later analysis, approximately 590 highly shared, low-generation-probability nucleotide sequences were removed to address suspected cross-contamination and a sequencing artifact. In a later analysis, a clonal expansion index for each public chain was calculated from normalized within-repertoire ranks of inferred template counts. In a later analysis, generation probabilities were computed using a VDJ recombination model fitted to out-of-frame rearrangements, and the results were checked against IGoR. A later analysis scored TCR-TCR, TCR-HLA and TCR-CMV co-occurrence with hypergeometric tests, applying a repertoire-size bias correction to TCR pairs. False discovery rates were estimated in a later analysis by permuting HLA or CMV assignments 20 times. In a later analysis, co-occurring TCRs were grouped using DBSCAN, with TCRdist sequence similarity added in when clustering inside HLA-allele-positive subsets. Co-occurrence clustering excluded repertoires with fewer than 30,000 or more than 120,000 public chains, plus five with anomalous nucleotide sharing. The clones in this table, taken by TCRdb from immuneACCESS, are in-frame only. Not every clone is retained; where verified, under half of the shortfall comes from an unresolved V gene, and the cause of the rest is unknown. Clone size and the V and J calls come from that table; the DNA yielded D and trimming. The sample data list under 200,000 clones, and roughly three quarters of these were observed just once. The ten biggest clones cover 3.1% of the sample.

Sample: PBMCs. The source of this sequence is a woman aged 45-65 years in good health and CMV-seropositive.

The nucleotide sequence reads TGTACCAGCAGCACTCACGGGACAGGGGAGGGCGAGCAGTACTTC. This is translated as CTSSTHGTGEGEQYF. The rearranged chain carries TRBV7-8 and TRBJ2-7, and TRBD1 matches 10 of the central bases. Per the germline V gene, SGHVS is the CDR1 and FQNEAQ is the CDR2. The CDR3 holds 15 amino acids from the cysteine to the phenylalanine. Only the CDR3 DNA stays, 45 bases, in frame from base 1.